The rows below give T cell receptor beta chains drawn from one sample of a study of blood T cell repertoires in COVID-19. Only in-frame clones appear in the TCRdb table, and some are missing; sequencing was by immunoSEQ multiplex PCR. The sample consists of fewer than 90,000 clones, about 91% of them appearing once. What was sequenced was peripheral blood. These receptors were obtained from a man aged 55 to 70 with acute or convalescent COVID-19. Both conserved end residues are part of each CDR3. Each record gives: clone size, D gene, V gene, J gene, CDR3 protein, CDR3 DNA. The D gene is left open where the match is weak. The size entry is marked missing in some rows and otherwise reads once, few, many or a size class.

clone size: -
D gene: -
V gene: TRBV5-1
J gene: TRBJ2-2
CDR3 protein: CASSLSMGRAAGELFF
CDR3 DNA: TGCGCCAGCAGCTTGTCGATGGGCAGGGCAGCCGGGGAGCTGTTTTTT

clone size: -
D gene: -
V gene: TRBV5-1
J gene: TRBJ1-1
CDR3 protein: CASRPTVNTEAFF
CDR3 DNA: TGCGCCAGCAGGCCGACAGTGAACACTGAAGCTTTCTTT

clone size: -
D gene: -
V gene: TRBV12-5
J gene: TRBJ1-1
CDR3 protein: CASGLRGGNTEAFF
CDR3 DNA: TGTGCTAGTGGTTTGAGGGGCGGGAACACTGAAGCTTTCTTT

clone size: once
D gene: TRBD1
V gene: TRBV7-6
J gene: TRBJ2-5
CDR3 protein: CASSLGTLTGGGGETQYF
CDR3 DNA: TGTGCCAGCAGCTTAGGCACCCTCACAGGGGGAGGCGGGGAGACCCAGTACTTC

clone size: few
D gene: -
V gene: TRBV28
J gene: TRBJ2-7
CDR3 protein: CASRRTRSYEQYF
CDR3 DNA: TGTGCCAGCAGACGGACTCGCTCGTACGAGCAGTACTTC

clone size: -
D gene: TRBD1
V gene: TRBV5-4
J gene: TRBJ1-1
CDR3 protein: CASSLAGGGTEAFF
CDR3 DNA: TGTGCCAGCAGCTTGGCAGGGGGCGGCACTGAAGCTTTCTTT

clone size: -
D gene: -
V gene: TRBV19
J gene: TRBJ1-2
CDR3 protein: CASSASGSSYGYTF
CDR3 DNA: TGTGCCAGTAGTGCGTCAGGGTCGAGCTATGGCTACACCTTC

clone size: -
D gene: TRBD1
V gene: TRBV19
J gene: TRBJ2-6
CDR3 protein: CASSSPFGRGLAGANVLTF
CDR3 DNA: TGTGCCAGTAGTAGCCCCTTCGGCAGGGGGTTAGCTGGGGCCAACGTCCTGACTTTC

clone size: -
D gene: -
V gene: TRBV5-1
J gene: TRBJ1-2
CDR3 protein: CASSPRTDNYGYTF
CDR3 DNA: TGCGCCAGCAGCCCCAGGACAGACAACTATGGCTACACCTTC

clone size: -
D gene: TRBD1
V gene: TRBV12-3/TRBV12-4
J gene: TRBJ1-2
CDR3 protein: CASSLGTGYGYTF
CDR3 DNA: TGTGCCAGCAGTTTAGGGACAGGCTATGGCTACACCTTC

clone size: -
D gene: TRBD2
V gene: TRBV12-5
J gene: TRBJ2-3
CDR3 protein: CASGFLGRLAGGVVADTQYF
CDR3 DNA: TGTGCTAGTGGTTTTCTGGGACGACTAGCGGGAGGAGTAGTCGCAGATACGCAGTATTTT

clone size: -
D gene: -
V gene: TRBV5-4
J gene: TRBJ2-1
CDR3 protein: CASSVDPTGYNEQFF
CDR3 DNA: TGTGCCAGCAGTGTGGACCCGACAGGCTACAATGAGCAGTTCTTC

clone size: -
D gene: TRBD1
V gene: TRBV28
J gene: TRBJ1-5
CDR3 protein: CASSLNRDRGEAQHF
CDR3 DNA: TGTGCCAGCAGTTTGAACCGGGACAGGGGTGAAGCCCAGCATTTT

clone size: -
D gene: -
V gene: TRBV7-3
J gene: TRBJ2-2
CDR3 protein: CASSLIVPLSGELFF
CDR3 DNA: TGTGCCAGCAGCTTAATAGTACCCCTCTCCGGGGAGCTGTTTTTT

clone size: -
D gene: -
V gene: TRBV12-3/TRBV12-4
J gene: TRBJ2-5
CDR3 protein: CASSGGVETQYF
CDR3 DNA: TGTGCCAGCAGTGGAGGGGTGGAGACCCAGTACTTC

clone size: few
D gene: TRBD2
V gene: TRBV7-2
J gene: TRBJ2-1
CDR3 protein: CASSLGLAGGEQFF
CDR3 DNA: TGTGCCAGCAGCTTAGGGCTAGCGGGGGGTGAGCAGTTCTTC

clone size: -
D gene: -
V gene: TRBV6-2/TRBV6-3
J gene: TRBJ1-5
CDR3 protein: CASSSVQGFQPQHF
CDR3 DNA: TGTGCCAGCAGTTCCGTCCAGGGATTTCAGCCCCAGCATTTT

clone size: -
D gene: TRBD2
V gene: TRBV11-2
J gene: TRBJ2-5
CDR3 protein: CASSPLLAGGRQYF
CDR3 DNA: TGTGCCAGCAGCCCGCTACTAGCGGGAGGGCGACAGTACTTC

clone size: -
D gene: TRBD1
V gene: TRBV6-1
J gene: TRBJ1-4
CDR3 protein: CASSELGQGGEKLFF
CDR3 DNA: TGTGCCAGCAGTGAATTGGGACAGGGAGGTGAAAAACTGTTTTTT

clone size: -
D gene: -
V gene: TRBV27
J gene: TRBJ2-5
CDR3 protein: CASSVDSTVRETQYF
CDR3 DNA: TGTGCCAGCAGTGTGGACTCAACGGTCCGAGAGACCCAGTACTTC

clone size: -
D gene: -
V gene: TRBV21-1
J gene: TRBJ2-7
CDR3 protein: CASSRDRNKEQYF
CDR3 DNA: TGTGCCAGCAGCAGGGACAGAAACAAAGAGCAGTACTTC

clone size: -
D gene: -
V gene: TRBV9
J gene: TRBJ1-2
CDR3 protein: CASSVVTGYGYTF
CDR3 DNA: TGTGCCAGCAGCGTAGTAACGGGCTATGGCTACACCTTC

clone size: once
D gene: -
V gene: TRBV5-1
J gene: TRBJ1-1
CDR3 protein: CASSLQGSTYTEAFF
CDR3 DNA: TGCGCCAGCAGCCTTCAGGGGTCTACCTACACTGAAGCTTTCTTT

clone size: -
D gene: TRBD1
V gene: TRBV7-9
J gene: TRBJ2-7
CDR3 protein: CASRGQEVRGQYF
CDR3 DNA: TGTGCCAGCAGAGGACAGGAGGTACGAGGGCAGTACTTC

clone size: -
D gene: TRBD1
V gene: TRBV24-1
J gene: TRBJ1-2
CDR3 protein: CATSDSSDRDYGYTF
CDR3 DNA: TGTGCCACCAGTGATTCGTCGGACAGGGACTATGGCTACACCTTC

clone size: -
D gene: -
V gene: TRBV3-1/TRBV3-2
J gene: TRBJ1-2
CDR3 protein: CASSKDINYGYTF
CDR3 DNA: TGTGCCAGCAGCAAGGACATTAACTATGGCTACACCTTC

clone size: -
D gene: -
V gene: TRBV6-5
J gene: TRBJ2-2
CDR3 protein: CASSFTRNTGELFF
CDR3 DNA: TGTGCCAGCAGTTTCACTAGAAACACCGGGGAGCTGTTTTTT

clone size: -
D gene: TRBD1
V gene: TRBV27
J gene: TRBJ2-2
CDR3 protein: CASSLRQGIPGELFF
CDR3 DNA: TGTGCCAGCAGTTTAAGACAGGGGATACCCGGGGAGCTGTTTTTT

clone size: -
D gene: -
V gene: TRBV18
J gene: TRBJ1-1
CDR3 protein: CASSPSGDGEAFF
CDR3 DNA: TGTGCCAGCTCACCATCAGGGGACGGCGAAGCTTTCTTT

clone size: -
D gene: -
V gene: TRBV5-6
J gene: TRBJ2-1
CDR3 protein: CASSFLLSSSYNEQFF
CDR3 DNA: TGTGCCAGCAGCTTCTTACTTTCGAGCTCCTACAATGAGCAGTTCTTC

clone size: -
D gene: TRBD2
V gene: TRBV7-9
J gene: TRBJ2-2
CDR3 protein: CASSLGTRGTGELFF
CDR3 DNA: TGTGCCAGCAGCTTAGGGACTAGAGGGACCGGGGAGCTGTTTTTT

clone size: few
D gene: TRBD1
V gene: TRBV3-1/TRBV3-2
J gene: TRBJ1-2
CDR3 protein: CASSLEDRGEGYTF
CDR3 DNA: TGTGCCAGCAGCCTTGAGGACAGGGGAGAAGGCTACACCTTC

clone size: -
D gene: -
V gene: TRBV19
J gene: TRBJ2-2
CDR3 protein: CASSILWTANTGELFF
CDR3 DNA: TGTGCCAGTAGTATCCTATGGACAGCGAACACCGGGGAGCTGTTTTTT

clone size: -
D gene: -
V gene: TRBV30
J gene: TRBJ2-7
CDR3 protein: CAWTGSREQYF
CDR3 DNA: TGTGCCTGGACGGGTTCTCGAGAGCAGTACTTC

clone size: -
D gene: TRBD2
V gene: TRBV19
J gene: TRBJ2-2
CDR3 protein: CASRSGLSNTGELFF
CDR3 DNA: TGTGCCAGTAGGTCGGGACTATCAAACACCGGGGAGCTGTTTTTT

clone size: -
D gene: -
V gene: TRBV6-5
J gene: TRBJ2-2
CDR3 protein: CASRATNTGELFF
CDR3 DNA: TGTGCCAGCAGGGCCACAAACACCGGGGAGCTGTTTTTT

clone size: -
D gene: TRBD2
V gene: TRBV10-1
J gene: TRBJ2-1
CDR3 protein: CASSESGTSPYNEQFF
CDR3 DNA: TGCGCCAGCAGTGAGTCGGGGACTAGTCCGTACAATGAGCAGTTCTTC

clone size: -
D gene: TRBD2
V gene: TRBV5-1
J gene: TRBJ2-7
CDR3 protein: CASSLAGGEIYEQYF
CDR3 DNA: TGCGCCAGCAGCCTGGCGGGGGGGGAGATCTACGAGCAGTACTTC

clone size: -
D gene: TRBD1
V gene: TRBV11-3
J gene: TRBJ2-3
CDR3 protein: CASSSWTGGRDTQYF
CDR3 DNA: TGTGCCAGCAGCTCATGGACAGGGGGTAGAGATACGCAGTATTTT

clone size: -
D gene: -
V gene: TRBV5-1
J gene: TRBJ2-1
CDR3 protein: CASSPRQSSSYSEQFF
CDR3 DNA: TGCGCCAGCAGCCCCCGACAGTCTTCCTCCTACAGTGAGCAGTTCTTC

clone size: -
D gene: -
V gene: TRBV12-3/TRBV12-4
J gene: TRBJ1-4
CDR3 protein: CASSLTANEKLFF
CDR3 DNA: TGTGCCAGCAGTTTGACAGCAAATGAAAAACTGTTTTTT

clone size: -
D gene: -
V gene: TRBV19
J gene: TRBJ2-1
CDR3 protein: CASSISDFPLASVPHNEQFF
CDR3 DNA: TGTGCCAGTAGTATAAGTGATTTCCCCCTGGCTAGCGTCCCCCACAATGAGCAGTTCTTC

clone size: -
D gene: -
V gene: TRBV27
J gene: TRBJ1-1
CDR3 protein: CASRKSGDTEAFF
CDR3 DNA: TGTGCCAGCAGAAAATCAGGGGACACTGAAGCTTTCTTT

clone size: -
D gene: TRBD2
V gene: TRBV5-5
J gene: TRBJ2-5
CDR3 protein: CASSLVLAGEETQYF
CDR3 DNA: TGTGCCAGCAGCTTGGTCCTAGCGGGGGAGGAGACCCAGTACTTC

clone size: -
D gene: -
V gene: TRBV24-1
J gene: TRBJ2-3
CDR3 protein: CATRRADTQYF
CDR3 DNA: TGTGCCACCCGCCGCGCGGATACGCAGTATTTT

clone size: -
D gene: TRBD1
V gene: TRBV5-1
J gene: TRBJ1-2
CDR3 protein: CASSLGTGIGYTF
CDR3 DNA: TGCGCCAGCAGCTTAGGGACAGGTATCGGCTACACCTTC

clone size: -
D gene: TRBD2
V gene: TRBV19
J gene: TRBJ2-5
CDR3 protein: CASSRSSGDQETQYF
CDR3 DNA: TGTGCCAGTAGTCGGTCTAGCGGAGACCAAGAGACCCAGTACTTC

clone size: -
D gene: TRBD1
V gene: TRBV15
J gene: TRBJ2-3
CDR3 protein: CATSARGSSTDTQYF
CDR3 DNA: TGTGCCACTTCCGCCAGGGGGAGTAGCACAGATACGCAGTATTTT

clone size: -
D gene: TRBD2
V gene: TRBV5-6
J gene: TRBJ2-1
CDR3 protein: CASSLGSGTYNEQFF
CDR3 DNA: TGTGCCAGCAGCTTAGGTAGCGGGACCTACAATGAGCAGTTCTTC

clone size: -
D gene: TRBD1
V gene: TRBV12-3/TRBV12-4
J gene: TRBJ1-2
CDR3 protein: CASSLRTGPGYTF
CDR3 DNA: TGTGCCAGCAGTTTAAGGACAGGGCCTGGCTACACCTTC

clone size: -
D gene: TRBD1
V gene: TRBV30
J gene: TRBJ1-5
CDR3 protein: CAWRATGGGDSNQPQHF
CDR3 DNA: TGTGCCTGGAGGGCCACAGGGGGCGGGGATAGCAATCAGCCCCAGCATTTT

clone size: few
D gene: TRBD1
V gene: TRBV27
J gene: TRBJ1-5
CDR3 protein: CASSPLNLGQVSQPQHF
CDR3 DNA: TGTGCCAGCAGTCCCCTCAACCTCGGACAGGTTTCACAGCCCCAGCATTTT

clone size: -
D gene: TRBD2
V gene: TRBV5-1
J gene: TRBJ2-2
CDR3 protein: CASSSLSGAGGNGELFF
CDR3 DNA: TGCGCCAGCAGCTCTCTTAGCGGGGCCGGCGGTAACGGGGAGCTGTTTTTT

clone size: -
D gene: -
V gene: TRBV6-5
J gene: TRBJ1-6
CDR3 protein: CASSSLAGGDYSPLHF
CDR3 DNA: TGTGCCAGCAGTTCTTTGGCAGGAGGGGATTATTCACCCCTCCACTTT

clone size: -
D gene: TRBD1
V gene: TRBV5-4
J gene: TRBJ2-1
CDR3 protein: CASTGGQSSYNEQFF
CDR3 DNA: TGTGCCAGCACTGGGGGACAGAGCTCCTACAATGAGCAGTTCTTC

clone size: -
D gene: -
V gene: TRBV6-5
J gene: TRBJ1-1
CDR3 protein: CASRLPGNTEAFF
CDR3 DNA: TGTGCCAGCAGATTGCCGGGGAACACTGAAGCTTTCTTT

clone size: -
D gene: -
V gene: TRBV11-2
J gene: TRBJ1-4
CDR3 protein: CASSDGPGAGEKLFF
CDR3 DNA: TGTGCCAGCAGCGACGGACCTGGCGCGGGTGAAAAACTGTTTTTT